These 12 T cell receptor beta chains came from one sample sequenced in a study of blood T cell repertoires in COVID-19. Produced via immunoSEQ multiplex PCR; TCRdb's table is partial and in-frame only. The sample yields about 300,000 clones, more than 80% seen once. The sequencing input was peripheral blood. These receptors were taken from a man aged 18 to 30 who had recovered from COVID-19.

The chain employs TRBV7-9 and TRBJ2-7, with a weak D call TRBD2 (5 bases). In germline, CDR1 is SEHNR, CDR2 FQNEAQ (reference sequence). Deletions cut 5 bases from V and 4 bases from J, with 9 bases between. The CDR3 extends over 12 amino acids. The CDR3 loop is CASSVTSYEQYF. The CDR3 DNA reads as TGTGCCAGCAGCGTCACTAGTTACGAGCAGTACTTC.

The V gene is TRBV19, the J gene TRBJ2-1; D call uncertain. CDR1 and CDR2 from the germline V gene are LNHDA and SQIVND (reference sequence). This CDR3 region has 15 residues. V dropped 7 bases and J dropped 0 bases, with 13 bases sitting between them. CDR3 protein: CASTDLPSSYNEQFF. CDR3 DNA sequence: TGTGCCAGTACCGATCTCCCGAGCTCCTACAATGAGCAGTTCTTC.

The chain carries TRBV12-3 or TRBV12-4 and TRBJ2-1; tentatively, D is TRBD2 (6 bases). The CDR3 loop spans 11 amino acids. V gave up 4 bases and J gave up 10 bases, with 8 bases separating them. In DNA form, the CDR3 reads TGTGCCAGCAGTTGGGGGGAGGAGCAGTTCTTC. Protein product: CASSWGEEQFF.

The chain combines TRBV7-3 with TRBJ2-1, with 8 bases that match TRBD2. J was trimmed by 5 bases and V by 1 base; bases with no gene match: 10. This CDR3 comprises 17 residues. CDR1 is SGHTA, CDR2 FQGTGA, per germline. The CDR3 protein is CASSLIRASGPNNEQFF. CDR3 coding DNA: TGTGCCAGCAGCTTAATCCGGGCTAGCGGGCCGAACAATGAGCAGTTCTTC.

The DNA of the CDR3 is TGCAGCACTCTTAGACAGGGGGATAACACCATATATTTT. Its translation: CSTLRQGDNTIYF. The chain couples TRBV29-1 to TRBJ1-3; TRBD1 matches 9 bases. Unmatched junction bases numbered 9, after V lost 8 bases and J lost 7 bases. This CDR3 region has 13 residues. CDR1 and CDR2 from the germline V gene are SQVTM and ANQGSEA.

V and J are TRBV6-2 or TRBV6-3 and TRBJ1-2; D not certain. Trimming stripped 2 bases from V and 4 bases from J, with 5 bases between. Germline-derived CDR1 and CDR2 are MNHEY and SVGEGT. The CDR3 runs to 12 residues. The CDR3 DNA sequence: TGTGCCAGCAGTTACCCCAGCTATGGCTACACCTTC. Protein: CASSYPSYGYTF.

The chain has TRBV9 and TRBJ2-5; TRBD2 matches 7 bases. CDR1 SGDLS and CDR2 YYNGEE come from the germline V gene. The CDR3 runs to 15 residues. Trimming at V came to 0 bases and at J to 2 bases, leaving 4 bases not matched to a gene. CDR3 nucleotide sequence: TGTGCCAGCAGCGTAGACGGGCGGGGGCAAGAGACCCAGTACTTC. It specifies CASSVDGRGQETQYF.

The table lists this clone with a count of one. This chain connects TRBV6-2 or TRBV6-3 to TRBJ2-3; maybe TRBD2 (6 bases). CDR1 MNHEY and CDR2 SVGEGT come from the germline V gene. The CDR3 consists of 17 residues. The germline V and J ends were trimmed by 1 base and 5 bases, with 19 bases remaining between them. The CDR3 loop is CASSYLGGRTSKDTQYF. The CDR3 DNA follows: TGTGCCAGCAGTTACTTGGGGGGTCGGACCTCAAAAGATACGCAGTATTTT.

This sequence joins TRBV9 and TRBJ2-7; TRBD1 agrees at 12 bases. V was clipped by 0 bases and J by 3 bases; unmatched bases: 4. The CDR3 length is 16 residues. The V gene's germline CDR1 is SGDLS and CDR2 YYNGEE. DNA for the CDR3: TGTGCCAGCAGCGTAGGAGGGACAGGGGGCCTCTACGAGCAGTACTTC. Residues: CASSVGGTGGLYEQYF.

This clone was detected once. The chain uses TRBV7-9 and TRBJ1-2, with TRBD1 matching 7 bases. This CDR3 has 16 residues. CDR1 and CDR2 from the germline V gene are SEHNR and FQNEAQ (reference sequence). Trimming at V came to 0 bases and at J to 3 bases, leaving 7 bases not matched to a gene. CDR3: CASSLARDREDYGYTF. The CDR3 DNA follows: TGTGCCAGCAGCTTAGCGCGCGACAGGGAGGACTATGGCTACACCTTC.

This rearrangement joins TRBV6-4 to TRBJ1-3; D gene unclear. V lost 0 bases and J 0 bases, leaving 12 bases between the germline ends. Looked up from germline, CDR1 is MRHNA and CDR2 is SNTAGT. The CDR3 totals 17 residues. The CDR3 DNA reads TGTGCCAGCAGTGACTCGATTGCGAGCCACTCTGGAAACACCATATATTTT. This encodes CASSDSIASHSGNTIYF.

This clone appeared a single time. The chain combines TRBV7-9 with TRBJ2-7; D gene unclear. The CDR3 spans 14 residues. Germline V gene data show CDR1 as SEHNR and CDR2 as FQNEAQ (reference sequence). The V gene lost 4 bases and the J gene lost 0 bases, with 10 bases spanning the gap. The CDR3 DNA follows: TGTGCCAGCAGCTCCTACAGTCACTCCTACGAGCAGTACTTC. It translates to CASSSYSHSYEQYF.